A selection of T cell receptor beta chains follows, all from one sample in a study of T cell changes during pregnancy in multiple sclerosis. Profiling relied on immunoSEQ multiplex PCR, and the TCRdb table lists in-frame clones only, not all of them. The table records 26,000 or so clones, around 90% of them present only once. The material sequenced was CD4+ T cells from peripheral blood mononuclear cells, taken in the first trimester of pregnancy. The origin of the receptors is a female donor in good health, enrolled as a control in a pregnancy study. The CDR3 runs from the conserved cysteine through the conserved F or W. The D gene is left open where the match is weak.

v_call	d_call	j_call	cdr3_aa	cdr3_nt
TRBV18	TRBD2	TRBJ2-7	CASSQQEGAGSYEQYF	TGTGCCAGCTCACAGCAAGAGGGAGCGGGGTCCTACGAGCAGTACTTC
TRBV6-5	NA	TRBJ2-1	CASSLAYSYNEQFF	TGTGCCAGCAGTCTAGCCTACTCCTACAATGAGCAGTTCTTC
TRBV4-1	NA	TRBJ2-7	CASSQERGKAYEQYF	TGCGCCAGCAGCCAAGAGAGGGGGAAAGCCTACGAGCAGTACTTC
TRBV11-2	NA	TRBJ2-5	CASSLMGTTSRGTQYF	TGTGCCAGCAGCTTGATGGGGACAACCAGCCGTGGGACCCAGTACTTC
TRBV11-2	TRBD2	TRBJ2-3	CASSLGRGGRTDTQYF	TGTGCCAGCAGCTTAGGACGGGGGGGCCGCACAGATACGCAGTATTTT
TRBV11-2	TRBD1	TRBJ2-7	CASSFRDRSYEQYF	TGTGCCAGCAGCTTCCGGGACAGGTCCTACGAGCAGTACTTC
TRBV11-1	NA	TRBJ2-7	CASSFTSSYEQYF	TGTGCCAGCAGCTTCACGAGCTCCTACGAGCAGTACTTC
TRBV5-4	NA	TRBJ1-1	CASSLGGGSTEAFF	TGTGCCAGCAGCCTGGGGGGAGGGAGTACTGAAGCTTTCTTT
TRBV5-6	NA	TRBJ2-1	CATANQGEADEQFF	TGTGCCACCGCGAACCAGGGCGAGGCGGATGAGCAGTTCTTC
TRBV27	NA	TRBJ2-3	CASSSKPRDTQYF	TGTGCCAGCAGTTCGAAGCCCCGGGATACGCAGTATTTT
TRBV7-2	TRBD1	TRBJ2-3	CASSLLGQVADTQYF	TGTGCCAGCAGCTTACTAGGACAGGTGGCAGATACGCAGTATTTT
TRBV9	TRBD2	TRBJ2-5	CASSVGLAGTETQYF	TGTGCCAGCAGCGTTGGGCTAGCGGGGACCGAGACCCAGTACTTC